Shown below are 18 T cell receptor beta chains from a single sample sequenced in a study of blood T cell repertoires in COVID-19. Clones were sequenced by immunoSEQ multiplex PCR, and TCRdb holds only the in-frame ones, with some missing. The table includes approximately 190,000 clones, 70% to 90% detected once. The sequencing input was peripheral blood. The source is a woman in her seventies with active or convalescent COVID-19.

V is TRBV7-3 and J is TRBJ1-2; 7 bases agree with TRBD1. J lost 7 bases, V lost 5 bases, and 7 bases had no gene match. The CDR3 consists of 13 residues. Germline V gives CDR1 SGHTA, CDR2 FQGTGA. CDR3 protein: CASSPRQGSGYTF. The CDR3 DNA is TGTGCCAGCAGCCCCCGACAGGGTTCTGGCTACACCTTC.

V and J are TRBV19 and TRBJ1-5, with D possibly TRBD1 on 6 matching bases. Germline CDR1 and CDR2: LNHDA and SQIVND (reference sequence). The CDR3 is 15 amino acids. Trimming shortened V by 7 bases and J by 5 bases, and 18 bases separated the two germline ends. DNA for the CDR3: TGTGCCAGTAAGCCCGGTGGGGGGGCTTATCAGCCCCAGCATTTT. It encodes CASKPGGGAYQPQHF.

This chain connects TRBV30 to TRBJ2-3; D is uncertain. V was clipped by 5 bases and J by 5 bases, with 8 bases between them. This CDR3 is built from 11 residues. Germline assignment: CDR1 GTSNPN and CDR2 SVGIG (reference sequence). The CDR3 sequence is CAWASVDTQYF. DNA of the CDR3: TGTGCCTGGGCGAGCGTAGATACGCAGTATTTT.

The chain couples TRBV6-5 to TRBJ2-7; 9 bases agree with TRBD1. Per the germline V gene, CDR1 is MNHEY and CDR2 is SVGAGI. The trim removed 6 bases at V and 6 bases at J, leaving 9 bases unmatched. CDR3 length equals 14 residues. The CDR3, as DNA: TGTGCCAGCAGGTCACAGGGGGCGTGGAGCGAGCAGTACTTC. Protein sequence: CASRSQGAWSEQYF.

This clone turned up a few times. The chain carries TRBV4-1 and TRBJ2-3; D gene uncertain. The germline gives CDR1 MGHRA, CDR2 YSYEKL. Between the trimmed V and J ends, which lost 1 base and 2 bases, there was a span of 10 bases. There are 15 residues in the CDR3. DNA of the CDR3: TGCGCCAGCAGCCAAGCTGTGCGATCCACAGATACGCAGTATTTT. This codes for CASSQAVRSTDTQYF.

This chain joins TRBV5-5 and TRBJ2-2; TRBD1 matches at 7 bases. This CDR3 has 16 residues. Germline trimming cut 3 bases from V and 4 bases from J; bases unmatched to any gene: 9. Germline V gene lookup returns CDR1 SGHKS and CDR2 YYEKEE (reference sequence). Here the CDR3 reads CASSSEQGLSTGELFF. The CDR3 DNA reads TGTGCCAGCAGCTCGGAACAGGGGTTGAGCACCGGGGAGCTGTTTTTT.

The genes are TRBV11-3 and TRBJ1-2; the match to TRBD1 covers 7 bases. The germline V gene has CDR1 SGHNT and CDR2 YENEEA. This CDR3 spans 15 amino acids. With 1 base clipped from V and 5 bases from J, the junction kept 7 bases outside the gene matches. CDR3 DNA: TGTGCCAGCAGCTTAGGGGCGGACAGGCTGTATGGCTACACCTTC. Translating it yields CASSLGADRLYGYTF.

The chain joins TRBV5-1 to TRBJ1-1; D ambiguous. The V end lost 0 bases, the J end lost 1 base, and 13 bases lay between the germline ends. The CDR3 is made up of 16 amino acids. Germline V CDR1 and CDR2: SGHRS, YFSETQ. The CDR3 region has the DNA TGCGCCAGCAGCTTGGTTTTAACGGGATCGAACACTGAAGCTTTCTTT. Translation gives CASSLVLTGSNTEAFF.

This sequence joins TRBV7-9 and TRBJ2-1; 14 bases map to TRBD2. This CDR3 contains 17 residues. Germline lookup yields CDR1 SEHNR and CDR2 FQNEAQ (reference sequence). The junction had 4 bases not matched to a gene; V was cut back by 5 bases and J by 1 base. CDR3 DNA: TGTGCCAGCAGCCGAGGGACTAGCGGGAGTTCCTACAATGAGCAGTTCTTC. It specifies CASSRGTSGSSYNEQFF.

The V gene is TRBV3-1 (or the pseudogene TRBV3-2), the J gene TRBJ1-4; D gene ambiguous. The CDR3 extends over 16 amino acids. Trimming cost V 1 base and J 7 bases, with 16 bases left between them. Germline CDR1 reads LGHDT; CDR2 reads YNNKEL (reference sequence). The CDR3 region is CASSQVRGTPGEKLFF. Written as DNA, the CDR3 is TGTGCCAGCAGCCAAGTTCGAGGAACCCCCGGTGAAAAACTGTTTTTT.

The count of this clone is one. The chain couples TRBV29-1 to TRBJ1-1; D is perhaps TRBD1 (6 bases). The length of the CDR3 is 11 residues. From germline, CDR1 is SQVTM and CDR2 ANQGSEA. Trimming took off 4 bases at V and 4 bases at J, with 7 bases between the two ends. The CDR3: CSVGGRTEAFF. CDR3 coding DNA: TGCAGCGTTGGGGGGCGCACTGAAGCTTTCTTT.

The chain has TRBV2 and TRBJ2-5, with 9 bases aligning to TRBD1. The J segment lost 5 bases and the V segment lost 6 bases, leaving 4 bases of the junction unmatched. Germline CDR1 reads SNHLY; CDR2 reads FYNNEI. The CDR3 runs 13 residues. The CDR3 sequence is CASRPGQGETQYF. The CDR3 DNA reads TGTGCCAGCAGGCCCGGACAGGGGGAGACCCAGTACTTC.

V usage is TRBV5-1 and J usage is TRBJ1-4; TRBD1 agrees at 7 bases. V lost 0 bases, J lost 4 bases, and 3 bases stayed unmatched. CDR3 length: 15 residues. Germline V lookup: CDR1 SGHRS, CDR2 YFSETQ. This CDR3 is CASSLGGTDNEKLFF. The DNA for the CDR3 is TGCGCCAGCAGCTTGGGAGGGACAGATAATGAAAAACTGTTTTTT.

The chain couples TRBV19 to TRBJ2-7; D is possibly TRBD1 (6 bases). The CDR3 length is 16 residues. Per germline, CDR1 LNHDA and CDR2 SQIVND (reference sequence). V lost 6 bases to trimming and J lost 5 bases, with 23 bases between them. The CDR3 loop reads CASSLDPQGPWNEQYF. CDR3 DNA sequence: TGTGCCAGTAGCTTGGACCCCCAGGGGCCATGGAACGAGCAGTACTTC.

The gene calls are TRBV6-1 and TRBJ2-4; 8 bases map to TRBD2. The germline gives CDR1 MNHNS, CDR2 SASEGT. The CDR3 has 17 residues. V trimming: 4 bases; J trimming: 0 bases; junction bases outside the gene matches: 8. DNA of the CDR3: TGTGCCAGCAGTGGGGCTAGCGGGCGTCAAGCCAAAAACATTCAGTACTTC. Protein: CASSGASGRQAKNIQYF.

The CDR3 sequence: CASRHTGGNQPQHF. CDR3 nucleotide sequence: TGTGCCAGCAGACACACAGGGGGAAATCAGCCCCAGCATTTT. The genes are TRBV27 and TRBJ1-5, with 8 nucleotides matching TRBD1. J was trimmed by 4 bases and V by 6 bases; bases with no gene match: 5. The CDR3 extends over 14 amino acids. CDR1 and CDR2 (germline): MNHEY, SMNVEV (reference sequence).

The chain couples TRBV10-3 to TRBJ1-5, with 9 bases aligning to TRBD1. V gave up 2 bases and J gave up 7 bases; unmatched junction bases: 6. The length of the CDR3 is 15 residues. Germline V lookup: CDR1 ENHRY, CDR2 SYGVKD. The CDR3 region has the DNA TGTGCCATCAGTGAGACTGACAGGGGGATACAGCCCCAGCATTTT. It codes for CAISETDRGIQPQHF.

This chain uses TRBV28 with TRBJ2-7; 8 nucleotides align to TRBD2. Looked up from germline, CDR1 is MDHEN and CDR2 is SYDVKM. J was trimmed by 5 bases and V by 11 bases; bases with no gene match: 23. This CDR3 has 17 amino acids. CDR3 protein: CAATPGLGARYKNEQYF. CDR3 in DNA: TGTGCCGCCACCCCGGGACTAGGAGCCCGCTACAAGAACGAGCAGTACTTC.